These T cell receptor beta chains were read from a single sample in a study of blood T cell repertoires in COVID-19. Repertoires were generated with immunoSEQ multiplex PCR, while TCRdb's copy carries only in-frame clones and drops some. The table has 50,000 to 65,000 clones, about 90% seen once. Sequenced: peripheral blood. The receptors stem from a man aged 55 to 70 with acute or convalescent COVID-19. CDR3s include the opening cysteine and the closing phenylalanine or tryptophan. D genes are given only for firm matches. Only some rows state a clone size, as once, few, many or a class for expanded clones.

D gene | J gene | clone size | V gene | CDR3 DNA | CDR3 protein
TRBD1 | TRBJ1-3 | . | TRBV6-5 | TGTGCCAGTAAGACAGGGACGGTTGGAAACACCATATATTTT | CASKTGTVGNTIYF
. | TRBJ2-5 | . | TRBV6-5 | TGTGCCAGCAGTTACGATGTTGGCGGTCCCTTAGAGACCCAGTACTTC | CASSYDVGGPLETQYF
. | TRBJ1-6 | . | TRBV6-5 | TGTGCCAGCAGTTACGAGGTCGGCAGGGTCAATTCACCCCTCCACTTT | CASSYEVGRVNSPLHF
TRBD1 | TRBJ1-4 | . | TRBV4-1 | TGCGCCAGCAGCCGTCAGGGGGCCACTAATGAAAAACTGTTTTTT | CASSRQGATNEKLFF
TRBD1 | TRBJ1-6 | . | TRBV28 | TGTGCCAGCAGCGCGACAGGGACTGAGTCCTATAATTCACCCCTCCACTTT | CASSATGTESYNSPLHF
. | TRBJ2-7 | . | TRBV7-6 | TGTGCCAGCAGCTTAGCGGACAGTTTGGCCCCTATGGAGCAGTACTTC | CASSLADSLAPMEQYF
TRBD2 | TRBJ2-1 | . | TRBV3-1/TRBV3-2 | TGTGCCAGCAGCCGATTTAGCGGGGGTGGCTCCTACAATGAGCAGTTCTTC | CASSRFSGGGSYNEQFF
TRBD1 | TRBJ2-4 | few | TRBV3-1/TRBV3-2 | TGTGCCAGCAGCCGCACCCCGGGACAGGGGGCCAAAAACATTCAGTACTTC | CASSRTPGQGAKNIQYF
TRBD2 | TRBJ2-2 | . | TRBV6-4 | TGTGCCAGCAGCCGGACTAGCGGGACCGGGGAGCTGTTTTTT | CASSRTSGTGELFF
. | TRBJ2-1 | . | TRBV29-1 | TGCAGCGTTGATGGAGCGAACACGGTCTTC | CSVDGANTVF
. | TRBJ2-3 | once | TRBV10-3 | TGTGCCATCAGTCACAAGGGAGCGGCAATACCCACAGATACGCAGTATTTT | CAISHKGAAIPTDTQYF
. | TRBJ2-5 | . | TRBV6-5 | TGTGCCAGCAGTCCCTGGTCTAGCCTTGGGGAGACCCAGTACTTC | CASSPWSSLGETQYF
. | TRBJ2-3 | . | TRBV9 | TGTGCCAGCAGCGTACGAGCGAGCACAGATACGCAGTATTTT | CASSVRASTDTQYF
. | TRBJ1-2 | . | TRBV11-2 | TGTGCCAGCAGCCACGCCCGGGAAGGAGGCTACACCTTC | CASSHAREGGYTF
TRBD1 | TRBJ1-2 | . | TRBV30 | TGTGCCTGGAGTGCCGGGACAGGGGATGGGTATGGCTACACCTTC | CAWSAGTGDGYGYTF
. | TRBJ2-7 | . | TRBV5-1 | TGCGCCAGCAGCTCGCCTTCGAAATCTGTAGGGGCCCGTATCTCCTACGAGCAGTACTTC | CASSSPSKSVGARISYEQYF
. | TRBJ2-1 | . | TRBV3-1/TRBV3-2 | TGTGCCAGCAGCCCTCGGGAGTCTTTCTACAATGAGCAGTTCTTC | CASSPRESFYNEQFF
. | TRBJ1-6 | once | TRBV18 | TGTGCCAGCTCACCACCGGGGGGGATCCCCCTCCACTTT | CASSPPGGIPLHF
TRBD2 | TRBJ2-7 | . | TRBV9 | TGTGCCAGCAGCGTAGTAGCGGGAGGGGTCTACGAGCAGTACTTC | CASSVVAGGVYEQYF
TRBD2 | TRBJ2-3 | . | TRBV19 | TGTGCCAGTAGTCCTCGATTTAGCGGGAGAAGAGATACGCAGTATTTT | CASSPRFSGRRDTQYF
. | TRBJ1-2 | . | TRBV14 | TGTGCCAGCAGCCACCTCAAGGAAGGGAGTGGCGGCTACACCTTC | CASSHLKEGSGGYTF
TRBD2 | TRBJ2-3 | . | TRBV6-4 | TGTGCCAGCAGTGACTCGGGACTAGTCACAGATACGCAGTATTTT | CASSDSGLVTDTQYF
. | TRBJ1-1 | . | TRBV11-2 | TGTGCCAGCAGCTTAAGCAGGCCGAACACTGAAGCTTTCTTT | CASSLSRPNTEAFF
TRBD2 | TRBJ2-1 | . | TRBV28 | TGTGCCAGCAGTTTAGCTAGCGGGGGGTACAATGAGCAGTTCTTC | CASSLASGGYNEQFF
. | TRBJ1-3 | . | TRBV11-2 | TGTGCCAGCAGCCCGACGGTGACAAGAAACACCATATATTTT | CASSPTVTRNTIYF
TRBD1 | TRBJ1-5 | . | TRBV19 | TGTGCCAGTAGTTCCACGGACAGGGGTTATCAGCCCCAGCATTTT | CASSSTDRGYQPQHF
. | TRBJ1-6 | . | TRBV28 | TGTGCCAGCACCCTCGACAGGAGAAGGTCACCCCTCCACTTT | CASTLDRRRSPLHF
. | TRBJ2-1 | . | TRBV24-1 | TGTGCCACCAGTGAATCGACAGGTTACAATGAGCAGTTCTTC | CATSESTGYNEQFF
TRBD2 | TRBJ2-4 | . | TRBV7-2 | TGTGCCAGCAGCGGCGGGGGGTGGGCGGAGCTAAAAAACATTCAGTACTTC | CASSGGGWAELKNIQYF
TRBD2 | TRBJ2-5 | . | TRBV5-1 | TGCGCCAGCAGCCGGGGGACTAGCGGGAGGCCCTCTGAGGAGACCCAGTACTTC | CASSRGTSGRPSEETQYF
TRBD1 | TRBJ2-1 | . | TRBV19 | TGTGCCAGTAGTATGGGCAGGGGGCGCGGCAATGAGCAGTTCTTC | CASSMGRGRGNEQFF
TRBD2 | TRBJ2-1 | . | TRBV2 | TGTGCCAGCAGTGAGTTTGGACTAGATTACAATGAGCAGTTCTTC | CASSEFGLDYNEQFF
TRBD1 | TRBJ1-1 | . | TRBV28 | TGTGCCAGCAGTTTAACCCCCAGGGGGGACACTGAAGCTTTCTTT | CASSLTPRGDTEAFF
TRBD2 | TRBJ2-1 | . | TRBV5-1 | TGCGCCAGCAGTCTTCACTATAGCGGGACTTCCTACAATGAGCAGTTCTTC | CASSLHYSGTSYNEQFF
TRBD1 | TRBJ1-1 | . | TRBV19 | TGTGCCAGTAGTATAGTCCTCCGGGACAGCCCTTTGGGCACTGAAGCTTTCTTT | CASSIVLRDSPLGTEAFF
. | TRBJ2-5 | . | TRBV6-2/TRBV6-3 | TGTGCCAGCAGCCCTCGGTCAGGGGCAATAAGTGAGACCCAGTACTTC | CASSPRSGAISETQYF
TRBD2 | TRBJ2-7 | . | TRBV7-3 | TGTGCCAGCAGCTTAACGGGGGGGAGCTACGAGCAGTACTTC | CASSLTGGSYEQYF
. | TRBJ1-1 | few | TRBV3-1/TRBV3-2 | TGTGCCAGCAGCCAAGATCCTCGAGGAGGGAACACTGAAGCTTTCTTT | CASSQDPRGGNTEAFF
. | TRBJ1-1 | . | TRBV6-6 | TGTGCCAGCAGTTTTCCCCAGGGGAACACTGAAGCTTTCTTT | CASSFPQGNTEAFF
TRBD1 | TRBJ2-3 | . | TRBV29-1 | TGCAGCGTAAAGAGGGGACAGGGGCAGCCGGATACGCAGTATTTT | CSVKRGQGQPDTQYF
. | TRBJ2-1 | . | TRBV10-3 | TGTGCCATCAGTGAGTCAACGGGATGGGCCCAGGTGCAGTTCTTC | CAISESTGWAQVQFF